This TCR beta chain was observed in a study of vaccination and CD4 T cells after COVID-19. Across the whole study: For post-vaccine samples, collection took place a median about 72 days after dose two, ranging from 14 to 241. Whole-study findings and limits: Rising from roughly 21 to 40, the median of SARS-CoV-2-reactive clonotypes did not change significantly.

The study sequenced cultured CD4+ T cell DNA using the Oncomine TCR Beta short-read assay. TCRdb re-called the PCR reads with MiXCR, one entry per CDR3 protein. The sample shows 15,000 to 20,000 distinct CDR3 sequences, roughly 60% of them seen only once. Trimming took off 5 bases at V and 11 bases at J, with 22 bases between the two ends. The V gene's germline CDR1 is SNHLY and CDR2 FYNNEI. The CDR3 spans 14 residues. Comment on this clonotype: Its matching antigen is unknown.

The treatment: roughly ten-day PBMC culture with coronavirus spike peptide pools or control peptides (ViraFEST assay). The specimen was CD4+ T cells from blood, cultured in vitro. The gene calls are TRBV2 and TRBJ2-7, with D possibly being TRBD1 or TRBD2 (6 bases each). This receptor was taken from a human donor who had recovered from COVID-19. CDR3 protein: CASSRTRDWDTEYF. Written as DNA, the CDR3 is TGTGCCAGCAGTCGAACTAGGGACTGGGACACAGAGTACTTC.